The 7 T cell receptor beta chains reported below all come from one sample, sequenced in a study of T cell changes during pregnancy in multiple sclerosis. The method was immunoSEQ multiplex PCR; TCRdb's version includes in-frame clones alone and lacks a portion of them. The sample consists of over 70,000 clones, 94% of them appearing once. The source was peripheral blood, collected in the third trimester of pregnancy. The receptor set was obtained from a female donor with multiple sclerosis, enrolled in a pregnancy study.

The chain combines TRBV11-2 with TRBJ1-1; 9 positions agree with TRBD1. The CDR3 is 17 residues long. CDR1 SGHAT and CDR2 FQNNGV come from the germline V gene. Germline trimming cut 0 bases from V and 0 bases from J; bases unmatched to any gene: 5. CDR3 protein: CASSLDPGQGLNTEAFF. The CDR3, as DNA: TGTGCCAGCAGCTTAGACCCGGGACAGGGATTGAACACTGAAGCTTTCTTT.

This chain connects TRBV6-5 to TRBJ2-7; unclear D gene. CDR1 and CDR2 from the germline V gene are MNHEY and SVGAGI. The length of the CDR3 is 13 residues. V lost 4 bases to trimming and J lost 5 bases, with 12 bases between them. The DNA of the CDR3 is TGTGCCAGCAGTTTCTCCCACAGTAACGAGCAGTACTTC. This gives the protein CASSFSHSNEQYF.

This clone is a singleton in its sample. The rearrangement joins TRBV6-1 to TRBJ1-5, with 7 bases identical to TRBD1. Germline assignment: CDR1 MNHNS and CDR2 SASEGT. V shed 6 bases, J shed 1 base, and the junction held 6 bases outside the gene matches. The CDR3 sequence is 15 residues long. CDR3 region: CASSAEGASNQPQHF. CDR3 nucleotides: TGTGCCAGCAGCGCAGAGGGGGCCAGCAATCAGCCCCAGCATTTT.

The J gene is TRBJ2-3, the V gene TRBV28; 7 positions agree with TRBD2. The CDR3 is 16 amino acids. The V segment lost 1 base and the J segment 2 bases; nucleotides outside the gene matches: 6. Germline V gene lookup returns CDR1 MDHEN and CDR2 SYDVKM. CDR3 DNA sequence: TGTGCCAGCAGTTTATCCTCGGCGGGAGCCACAGATACGCAGTATTTT. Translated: CASSLSSAGATDTQYF.

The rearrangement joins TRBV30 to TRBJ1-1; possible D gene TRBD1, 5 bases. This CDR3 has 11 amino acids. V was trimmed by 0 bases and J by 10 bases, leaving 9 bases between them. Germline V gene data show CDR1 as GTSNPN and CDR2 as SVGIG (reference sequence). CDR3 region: CAWSVPRAAFF. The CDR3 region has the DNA TGTGCCTGGAGTGTCCCCAGGGCAGCTTTCTTT.

The DNA for the CDR3 is TGTGCCAGTAGTCGGACAGGGGGCGCCAAGGTATACGAGCAGTACTTC. It codes for CASSRTGGAKVYEQYF. The chain has TRBV19 and TRBJ2-7; TRBD1 aligns across 11 bases. The V gene's germline CDR1 is LNHDA and CDR2 SQIVND (reference sequence). Trimming took 5 bases from V and 4 from J; bases not matched to a gene: 10. The CDR3 spans 16 residues.

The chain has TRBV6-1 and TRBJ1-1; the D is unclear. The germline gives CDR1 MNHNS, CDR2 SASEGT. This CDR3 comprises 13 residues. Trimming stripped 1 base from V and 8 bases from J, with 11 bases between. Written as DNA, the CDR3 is TGTGCCAGCAGTGAAGGTTTGCAGTTCGAAGCTTTCTTT. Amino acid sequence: CASSEGLQFEAFF.